The next 32 T cell receptor beta chains were all read from a single sample in a study of PD-1 blockade in mismatch repair-deficient tumors (dated by TCRdb to 2017 to 2019). The library was built by means of the immunoSEQ multiplex PCR assay. Not all clones reach the TCRdb copy of this immuneACCESS table, which keeps in-frame sequences only. Checked studies attribute under half of the gap to unresolved V genes and leave the rest unexplained. Across this sample there are 80,000 to 100,000 clones, with 81% seen only once. The top ten constitute just over 2.5% of the sample. The sample's time point label, in plain terms: peripheral blood 12 weeks after first pembrolizumab dose. The sample consisted of peripheral blood, taken 12 weeks after starting pembrolizumab. Receptors originate from an adult with mismatch repair-deficient cancer.

A few counts support this clone. V and J are TRBV2 and TRBJ1-2, with D tentatively TRBD1 (5 bases). Germline loops: CDR1 SNHLY, CDR2 FYNNEI. The CDR3 is 13 residues long. V was cut by 6 bases and J by 5 bases, with 13 bases left in between. The CDR3 loop is CASSKGREYGYTF. The CDR3 nucleotides read TGTGCCAGCAGCAAGGGACGGGAGTATGGCTACACCTTC.

This clone is labeled medium-sized. This sample includes further DNA sequences coding for the same CDR3. The CDR3 DNA reads as TGTGCCAGCACAGGGTACACTGAAGCTTTCTTT. Translating it yields CASTGYTEAFF. This chain connects TRBV27 to TRBJ1-1; weak D call: TRBD1 (5 bases). Germline V lookup: CDR1 MNHEY, CDR2 SMNVEV (reference sequence). CDR3 length: 11 amino acids. V was shortened by 7 bases and J by 3 bases, with 6 bases between the two germline ends.

This chain links TRBV5-6 with TRBJ2-5; D call uncertain. TRBJ2-7 explains the end of the DNA better; the J call may be wrong. The CDR3 length is 12 residues. Germline loops: CDR1 SGHDT, CDR2 YYEEEE. CDR3 amino acids: CASSSHNYEQYF. The CDR3 DNA reads as TGTGCCAGCAGCTCGCACAACTACGAGCAGTACTTC.

The rearrangement links TRBV9 to TRBJ1-1; no reliable D call. Germline V gene lookup returns CDR1 SGDLS and CDR2 YYNGEE. This CDR3 region has 13 residues. V dropped 3 bases and J dropped 4 bases, with 10 bases sitting between them. In nucleotides, the CDR3 is TGTGCCAGCAGCGGAACCGGGGTCACTGAAGCTTTCTTT. Its protein is CASSGTGVTEAFF.

The J gene is TRBJ1-4, the V gene TRBV5-1; a weak D match, TRBD1 (5 bases). The CDR3 is made up of 13 amino acids. CDR1 is SGHRS, CDR2 YFSETQ, per germline. The V and J ends lost 3 bases and 10 bases respectively, with 13 bases between them. In nucleotides, the CDR3 is TGCGCCAGCAGCTCCATCGGGGGGGGAAAACTGTTTTTT. Encoded protein: CASSSIGGGKLFF.

The chain links TRBV28 to TRBJ2-4; 8 bases match TRBD1. V was clipped by 5 bases and J by 1 base; unmatched bases: 4. The germline V gene has CDR1 MDHEN and CDR2 SYDVKM. CDR3 length equals 15 residues. This CDR3 is CASSPQGEAKNIQYF. CDR3 bases: TGTGCCAGCAGTCCACAGGGGGAGGCCAAAAACATTCAGTACTTC.

This chain joins TRBV29-1 and TRBJ2-5, with D perhaps matching TRBD1 (7 bases). The length of the CDR3 is 15 residues. With 5 bases removed from V and 2 bases from J, the gap between germline ends came to 18 bases. Per the germline V gene, CDR1 is SQVTM and CDR2 is ANQGSEA. The CDR3 protein is CSVLLAGQPQETQYF. In DNA, the CDR3 is TGCAGCGTTCTACTCGCGGGACAGCCTCAAGAGACCCAGTACTTC.

The chain links TRBV27 to TRBJ1-5; 11 bases fit TRBD1. J gave up 9 bases and V 4 bases, and 5 bases lay outside the gene matches. CDR1 is MNHEY, CDR2 SMNVEV, per germline (reference sequence). CDR3 length: 14 residues. The CDR3 bases are TGTGCCAGCAGTTACGGACAGGGGGCATTGCCCCAGCATTTT. This sequence encodes CASSYGQGALPQHF.

V and J are TRBV2 and TRBJ1-5; the D is unclear. The V end lost 7 bases, the J end lost 6 bases, and 19 bases lay between the germline ends. Germline V gives CDR1 SNHLY, CDR2 FYNNEI. This CDR3 is 15 amino acids long. The CDR3 nucleotides are TGTGCCAGCACCCCGGGCCAAAAGGCCAGTCAGCCCCAGCATTTT. Its translation is CASTPGQKASQPQHF. Supplemented by reference TRBV2 and TRBJ1-5, the full variable domain reads EPEVTQTPSHQVTQMGQEVILRCVPISNHLYFYWYRQILGQKVEFLVSFYNNEISEKSEIFDDQFSVERPDGSNFTLKIRSTKLEDSAMYFCASTPGQKASQPQHFGDGTRLSIL.

The gene calls are TRBV27 and TRBJ1-2; TRBD1 matches at 11 bases. This CDR3 has 15 amino acids. V shed 3 bases and J 7 bases; nucleotides not matched to a gene: 7. Germline V CDR1 and CDR2: MNHEY, SMNVEV (reference sequence). CDR3 coding DNA: TGTGCCAGCAGTTTTGCGAGGACAGGGGGCCTTGGCTACACCTTC. It codes for CASSFARTGGLGYTF.

This rearrangement joins TRBV6-1 to TRBJ1-5, with D perhaps matching TRBD1 (6 bases). The CDR3 contains 16 residues. Trimming pared 1 base from V and 3 bases from J, leaving 13 bases between. The germline V gene has CDR1 MNHNS and CDR2 SASEGT. In nucleotides, the CDR3 is TGTGCCAGCAGTGAAGGGTTTCAGGGGTCCAATCAGCCCCAGCATTTT. Amino acids: CASSEGFQGSNQPQHF.

The V call is TRBV27, the J call TRBJ2-7; 11 bases are a match to TRBD2. In germline, CDR1 is MNHEY, CDR2 SMNVEV (reference sequence). With V trimmed by 3 bases and J by 3 bases, 4 bases remained unmatched. The CDR3 loop spans 15 amino acids. The CDR3 sequence is CASSLKTSGIYEQYF. In DNA, the CDR3 is TGTGCCAGCAGTTTGAAGACTAGCGGGATCTACGAGCAGTACTTC.

The chain couples TRBV7-2 to TRBJ1-1; TRBD1 might be the D (5 bases). The V end lost 0 bases, the J end lost 5 bases, and 10 bases lay between the germline ends. The CDR3 is made up of 14 amino acids. From germline, CDR1 is SGHTA and CDR2 FQGNSA. The DNA for the CDR3 is TGTGCCAGCAGCTTAGCTTCAGGGCGGACTGAAGCTTTCTTT. This codes for CASSLASGRTEAFF.

This clone showed up just a few times. The CDR3 region is CASSQEPGTQYF. As DNA, the CDR3 is TGTGCCAGCAGCCAAGAACCGGGGACCCAGTACTTC. V gene TRBV14 combines with J gene TRBJ2-5; D call uncertain. CDR3 length: 12 amino acids. The V end was cut by 0 bases, the J end by 7 bases, with 6 bases between. CDR1 and CDR2 from the germline V gene are SGHDN and FVKESK.

The chain combines TRBV11-3 with TRBJ2-3; 9 bases are a match to TRBD2. Germline V lookup: CDR1 SGHNT, CDR2 YENEEA. The V gene end was trimmed by 4 bases and the J gene end by 2 bases; junction bases not matched to a gene: 4. This CDR3 region has 15 residues. CDR3 sequence reads: CASSSRTSATDTQYF. CDR3 in DNA: TGTGCCAGCAGCTCTCGGACTAGCGCCACAGATACGCAGTATTTT. The whole variable domain, remainder taken from reference TRBV11-3 and TRBJ2-3, is EAGVVQSPRYKIIEKKQPVAFWCNPISGHNTLYWYLQNLGQGPELLIRYENEEAVDDSQLPKDRFSAERLKGVDSTLKIQPAELGDSAVYLCASSSRTSATDTQYFGPGTRLTVL.

This clone was observed a few times. The chain carries TRBV15 and TRBJ2-2; no firm D call. Trimming left V 5 bases short and J 0 bases short, with 4 bases between. The CDR3 has 13 amino acids. In germline, CDR1 is LNHNV, CDR2 YYDKDF (reference sequence). CDR3 loop: CATSYANTGELFF. The DNA for the CDR3 is TGTGCCACCAGCTACGCGAACACCGGGGAGCTGTTTTTT.

V and J are TRBV6-5 and TRBJ2-1; D call uncertain. The germline V gene has CDR1 MNHEY and CDR2 SVGAGI. The length of the CDR3 is 13 residues. V was shortened by 5 bases and J by 8 bases, with 13 bases between the two germline ends. CDR3 residues: CASSEFPSDEQFF. The CDR3 DNA is TGTGCCAGCAGTGAATTCCCCAGCGATGAGCAGTTCTTC.

This clone was detected a few times. The chain couples TRBV5-1 to TRBJ2-1; TRBD1 or TRBD2 may be the D gene (6 bases each). This CDR3 has 15 amino acids. V shed 2 bases and J shed 7 bases, with 16 bases lying between them. Germline CDR1 is SGHRS and CDR2 is YFSETQ. The CDR3 bases are TGCGCCAGCAGCTTTAAGGGGGGAGAGGTGAATGAGCAGTTCTTC. Translating gives CASSFKGGEVNEQFF.

V is TRBV9 and J is TRBJ2-2, with D tentatively TRBD1 or TRBD2 (6 bases each). The CDR3 runs 14 residues. The V end was cut by 0 bases, the J end by 5 bases, with 8 bases between. The V gene's germline CDR1 is SGDLS and CDR2 YYNGEE. The CDR3 DNA follows: TGTGCCAGCAGCGTAGAAGGGGGGACCGGGGAGCTGTTTTTT. Protein: CASSVEGGTGELFF.

This clone turned up a few times. Other nucleotide sequences from this sample produce the same CDR3. The V and J genes are TRBV19 and TRBJ1-5; D is possibly TRBD1 (5 bases). This CDR3 contains 13 residues. Germline CDR1 and CDR2: LNHDA and SQIVND (reference sequence). V was cut by 5 bases and J by 4 bases, with 9 bases left in between. Written as DNA, the CDR3 is TGTGCCAGTAGTTCCCAGGGTAATCAGCCCCAGCATTTT. Translated: CASSSQGNQPQHF.

The gene calls are TRBV5-6 and TRBJ2-1; no clear D. This CDR3 comprises 15 residues. V lost 1 base, J lost 5 bases, and 13 bases lay in between. Germline lookup yields CDR1 SGHDT and CDR2 YYEEEE. DNA for the CDR3: TGTGCCAGCAGCTTGTTAGGGCCCTTTAACAATGAGCAGTTCTTC. Its protein is CASSLLGPFNNEQFF. Combining the CDR3 with reference TRBV5-6 and TRBJ2-1 gives the whole variable domain DAGVTQSPTHLIKTRGQQVTLRCSPKSGHDTVSWYQQALGQGPQFIFQYYEEEERQRGNFPDRFSGHQFPNYSSELNVNALLLGDSALYLCASSLLGPFNNEQFFGPGTRLTVL.

This clone was seen just once. The chain links TRBV5-1 to TRBJ2-7, with 8 bases fitting TRBD2. The CDR3 consists of 15 residues. The trim removed 0 bases at V and 0 bases at J, leaving 2 bases unmatched. CDR1 and CDR2 (germline): SGHRS, YFSETQ. CDR3 residues: CASSLDGGGSYEQYF. The CDR3, as DNA: TGCGCCAGCAGCTTGGACGGGGGGGGCTCCTACGAGCAGTACTTC. The full variable domain, in which reference TRBV5-1 and TRBJ2-7 provide the parts outside the CDR3, is KAGVTQTPRYLIKTRGQQVTLSCSPISGHRSVSWYQQTPGQGLQFLFEYFSETQRNKGNFPGRFSGRQFSNSRSEMNVSTLELGDSALYLCASSLDGGGSYEQYFGPGTRLTVT.

The chain employs TRBV5-5 and TRBJ1-1; no clear D gene. Germline V gene sequence: CDR1 SGHKS, CDR2 YYEKEE (reference sequence). The length of the CDR3 is 14 residues. Trimming took off 1 base at V and 0 bases at J, with 7 bases between the two ends. Here the CDR3 DNA reads TGTGCCAGCAGCTTGATACAAATGAACACTGAAGCTTTCTTT. Translated, it gives CASSLIQMNTEAFF.

This clone showed up just a few times. V and J are TRBV30 and TRBJ1-3, with D perhaps matching TRBD1 (5 bases). Trimming cost V 2 bases and J 4 bases, with 12 bases left between them. Germline CDR1 and CDR2: GTSNPN and SVGIG (reference sequence). CDR3 length: 14 residues. The CDR3 DNA sequence: TGTGCCTGGAGTCCAGACAGTTTCGGAAACACCATATATTTT. Translating it yields CAWSPDSFGNTIYF.

The chain uses TRBV7-8 and TRBJ2-3; 7 nucleotides match TRBD2. This CDR3 comprises 15 residues. Germline V gene data show CDR1 as SGHVS and CDR2 as FQNEAQ. The V gene end was trimmed by 5 bases and the J gene end by 3 bases; junction bases not matched to a gene: 8. The CDR3 sequence: CASSPPSGLTDTQYF. CDR3 in DNA: TGTGCCAGCAGCCCCCCTAGCGGTTTAACAGATACGCAGTATTTT.

The rearrangement links TRBV9 to TRBJ2-1; D is possibly TRBD2 (6 bases). From germline, CDR1 is SGDLS and CDR2 YYNGEE. The CDR3 loop spans 13 amino acids. Between the trimmed V and J ends, which lost 4 bases and 10 bases, there was a span of 15 bases. The CDR3 loop is CASSTPGLQEQFF. In DNA, the CDR3 is TGTGCCAGCAGCACTCCGGGACTCCAAGAGCAGTTCTTC.

The chain combines TRBV27 with TRBJ1-1; 7 bases line up with TRBD1. This CDR3 contains 12 residues. V shed 10 bases, J shed 5 bases, and the junction held 7 bases outside the gene matches. Germline lookup yields CDR1 MNHEY and CDR2 SMNVEV (reference sequence). CDR3 nucleotide sequence: TGTGCCAACAGACAGGGTTGGACTGAAGCTTTCTTT. Amino acids: CANRQGWTEAFF.

CDR3: CASSAMTGANYGYTF. The CDR3 coding sequence is TGTGCCAGCAGTGCAATGACAGGGGCCAACTATGGCTACACCTTC. The V gene is TRBV6-1, the J gene TRBJ1-2, with TRBD1 matching 8 bases. The CDR3 covers 15 residues. Germline V gives CDR1 MNHNS, CDR2 SASEGT. V was pared by 4 bases and J by 2 bases, with 6 bases of the junction left unmatched.

The rearrangement uses TRBV30 and TRBJ1-2; 9 nucleotides match TRBD1. The V segment lost 4 bases and the J segment 8 bases; nucleotides outside the gene matches: 11. The germline V gene encodes CDR1 GTSNPN and CDR2 SVGIG (reference sequence). The CDR3 runs to 14 residues. The chain's CDR3 is CAWTTGQGTGGYTF. The CDR3 nucleotides read TGTGCCTGGACCACGGGACAGGGTACGGGAGGCTACACCTTC.

This chain uses TRBV5-4 with TRBJ2-5; D is uncertain. Germline CDR1 reads SGHNT; CDR2 reads YYREEE (reference sequence). V was clipped by 4 bases and J by 4 bases, with 17 bases between them. The CDR3 extends over 15 amino acids. The CDR3 DNA sequence: TGTGCCAGCAGCCCTCCAGGAGCAGCAGGAGAGACCCAGTACTTC. Its protein product is CASSPPGAAGETQYF.

The chain joins TRBV5-1 to TRBJ2-5; 8 bases agree with TRBD2. Germline CDR1 SGHRS, CDR2 YFSETQ. The trim removed 1 base at V and 0 bases at J, leaving 5 bases unmatched. The CDR3 has 16 amino acids. The CDR3 loop is CASSLSSGGDQETQYF. Written as DNA, the CDR3 is TGCGCCAGCAGCTTGTCTTCCGGGGGGGACCAAGAGACCCAGTACTTC.

Comment on this clone: An end of the junction differs from the germline gene, which may be a read error. The chain joins TRBV7-7 to TRBJ2-1, with D possibly matching TRBD2 (6 bases). Looked up from germline, CDR1 is SSHAT and CDR2 is FNYEAQ (reference sequence). The CDR3 is 15 residues long. The CDR3 loop is CASSLALGGDNEQFF. Here the CDR3 DNA reads TGTGCTAGCAGCTTAGCCTTGGGGGGAGACAATGAGCAGTTCTTC.